The 12 T cell receptor beta chains in this list originate from one sample, sequenced in a study of glioma-infiltrating T cells after dendritic cell vaccination (dated by TCRdb to 2016 to 2017). The meaning of the sample's time point label: after dendritic cell vaccination, including at tumor progression/relapse. Library preparation used the immunoSEQ multiplex PCR assay. Imported from immuneACCESS, the table was reduced by TCRdb to in-frame sequences with V and J called. These copies leave out some clones; in studies compared against another copy, an unresolved V gene accounts for under half, and the cause of the remainder is not known. This sample comprises around 92,000 clones, about 85% of them detected only once. About 5.5% of the sample rests with the top ten. The sequences come from blood, collected after dendritic cell vaccination. These receptors all stem from a human donor with glioblastoma.

The V call is TRBV30, the J call TRBJ2-5; weak D call: TRBD1 (5 bases). The J call may not be correct, given that the DNA end is closer to TRBJ2-7. The CDR3 runs to 11 residues. Germline CDR1 GTSNPN, CDR2 SVGIG (reference sequence). This CDR3 reads CAWSAGPEQYF. The CDR3 region has the DNA TGTGCCTGGAGTGCAGGGCCCGAGCAGTACTTC.

The rearrangement links TRBV28 to TRBJ1-2; 12 nucleotides line up with TRBD1. This CDR3 has 15 residues. The germline V gene encodes CDR1 MDHEN and CDR2 SYDVKM. J lost 8 bases, V lost 5 bases, and 9 bases had no gene match. The DNA of the CDR3 is TGTGCCAGCAGTACCCGGGACAGGGGGCATGGGGGCTACACCTTC. Translating gives CASSTRDRGHGGYTF.

The rearrangement uses TRBV19 and TRBJ1-4; TRBD1 is a possible D gene (6 bases). V was pared by 4 bases and J by 11 bases, with 14 bases between. The germline V gene encodes CDR1 LNHDA and CDR2 SQIVND (reference sequence). There are 13 residues in the CDR3. CDR3 nucleotides: TGTGCCAGTAGTAGGGGGCAGCGGGAGAAACTGTTTTTT. Amino acid sequence: CASSRGQREKLFF.

The V and J genes are TRBV10-3 and TRBJ2-5; 7 nucleotides line up with TRBD2. Unmatched junction bases numbered 2, after V lost 0 bases and J lost 1 base. Germline CDR1 reads ENHRY; CDR2 reads SYGVKD. The CDR3 runs 15 residues. This CDR3 is CAISESPSGQETQYF. As DNA, the CDR3 is TGTGCCATCAGTGAGTCGCCTAGCGGCCAAGAGACCCAGTACTTC.

The chain employs TRBV5-1 and TRBJ2-3; 11 bases match TRBD1. V gave up 4 bases and J gave up 3 bases; unmatched junction bases: 7. There are 16 residues in the CDR3. Germline CDR1 SGHRS, CDR2 YFSETQ. The CDR3 DNA follows: TGCGCCAGCAGCACCGGGACAGGGGGGAGGACAGATACGCAGTATTTT. This gives the protein CASSTGTGGRTDTQYF.

The CDR3 region has the DNA TGCAGCGTTGTAGACAGGGTCAATCAGCCCCAGCATTTT. This translates into CSVVDRVNQPQHF. The chain combines TRBV29-1 with TRBJ1-5; 7 nucleotides align to TRBD1. Germline trimming cut 4 bases from V and 3 bases from J; bases unmatched to any gene: 3. The CDR3 is 13 residues long. Germline V gives CDR1 SQVTM, CDR2 ANQGSEA.

The chain is built from TRBV6-5 and TRBJ2-6; tentative D call: TRBD1 (6 bases). Trimming took off 5 bases at V and 1 base at J, with 9 bases between the two ends. Per the germline V gene, CDR1 is MNHEY and CDR2 is SVGAGI. This CDR3 has 15 amino acids. CDR3 sequence reads: CASSPQGSGANVLTF. As DNA, the CDR3 is TGTGCCAGCAGTCCACAGGGATCTGGGGCCAACGTCCTGACTTTC.

The genes are TRBV4-2 and TRBJ1-4; TRBD1 matches 7 bases. Germline V lookup: CDR1 LGHNA, CDR2 YNFKEQ. V was clipped by 3 bases and J by 0 bases; unmatched bases: 7. The CDR3 totals 17 residues. DNA of the CDR3: TGTGCCAGCAGCCAGTGGGGGGACAGTTCAACTAATGAAAAACTGTTTTTT. Its translation: CASSQWGDSSTNEKLFF.

This rearrangement joins TRBV5-8 to TRBJ1-1; a possible D gene is TRBD1 (5 bases). This CDR3 spans 14 amino acids. Between the trimmed V and J ends, which lost 7 bases and 4 bases, there was a span of 17 bases. Germline V gene lookup returns CDR1 SGHTS and CDR2 YDEGEE. The CDR3 DNA sequence: TGTGCCAGCTCCAGATGGGGGGATGGCACTGAAGCTTTCTTT. Its translation: CASSRWGDGTEAFF. Full variable domain (remainder filled in from reference TRBV5-8 and TRBJ1-1): EAGVTQSPTHLIKTRGQQATLRCSPISGHTSVYWYQQALGLGLQFLLWYDEGEERNRGNFPPRFSGRQFPNYSSELNVNALELEDSALYLCASSRWGDGTEAFFGQGTRLTVV.

This clone was seen a single time. This chain links TRBV9 with TRBJ2-1; 9 nucleotides match TRBD2. V was clipped by 2 bases and J by 7 bases; unmatched bases: 16. Per germline, CDR1 SGDLS and CDR2 YYNGEE. The length of the CDR3 is 18 residues. The CDR3 sequence is CASSVLGGARGRGNEQFF. The CDR3 region has the DNA TGTGCCAGCAGCGTTCTCGGAGGGGCCCGCGGGAGGGGGAATGAGCAGTTCTTC.

This clone was observed a few times. This rearrangement joins TRBV6-5 to TRBJ2-2; D gene uncertain. Trimming cost V 4 bases and J 7 bases, with 13 bases left between them. The V gene's germline CDR1 is MNHEY and CDR2 SVGAGI. This CDR3 has 14 amino acids. CDR3 residues: CASSSGFRGGELFF. The CDR3, as DNA: TGTGCCAGCAGTTCGGGTTTTCGAGGCGGGGAGCTGTTTTTT.

The chain recombines TRBV27 with TRBJ1-2; 8 positions agree with TRBD1. The CDR3 extends over 15 amino acids. CDR1 is MNHEY and CDR2 is SMNVEV in the germline V gene (reference sequence). Unmatched junction bases numbered 7, after V lost 5 bases and J lost 2 bases. The CDR3 reads CASSPQTGENYGYTF. CDR3 coding DNA: TGTGCCAGCAGTCCTCAGACAGGGGAGAACTATGGCTACACCTTC.